This T cell receptor (beta chain) was observed in a study of T cells in Graves' hyperthyroidism and ophthalmopathy. It was considered stable Graves' hyperthyroidism when ophthalmopathy did not progress within 18 months. The PBMCs were sourced from fresh peripheral blood (approximately 9.6 ml). Looked up from germline, CDR1 is DFQATT and CDR2 is SNEGSKA (reference sequence). CDR3 length: 16 residues. Trimming took 0 bases from V and 11 from J, leaving 22 bases between them. RNA transcripts yielded amplified TCR beta CDR3 regions. During a first-round RT-PCR of the TCR CDR3, the HTBI primer set was used. TCRdb used MiXCR to reprocess the multiplex PCR reads, holding one entry per CDR3 protein. The repertoire holds hundreds of thousands of distinct CDR3 sequences, with 35% as singletons. This clonotype was seen a few times.

The receptor was isolated from a woman aged 35 to 49 with Graves' hyperthyroidism. The sequenced material came from blood. The rearrangement uses TRBV20-1 and TRBJ2-2, with D perhaps given as TRBD1 or TRBD2 (5 bases each). CDR3 coding DNA: TGCAGTGCTAGAGATTACAACCTTTCGGGAACAGGAGAGCTGTTTTTT. Amino acid sequence: CSARDYNLSGTGELFF.